The 15 T cell receptor beta chains presented below share a single source sample, sequenced in a study of T cell responses to AZD1222 COVID-19 vaccine (dated by TCRdb to the early 2020s). What the time point label conveys for this sample: baseline before first vaccination. The library was prepared using the immunoSEQ multiplex PCR assay. TCRdb re-hosts the immuneACCESS table, in-frame sequences only. Its copies lack some clones; in the studies checked, an unresolved V gene accounts for under half of them, and the cause for the rest is not known. For this sample there are around 190,000 clones; 92% appear just once. The top ten constitute over 1% of the sample. The specimen was peripheral blood, collected on day 0 of AZD1222 vaccination. The receptors were gathered from an adult in good health.

The J gene is TRBJ1-1, the V gene TRBV7-6, with D unresolved. The CDR3 is 14 amino acids. Germline V gene data show CDR1 as SGHVS and CDR2 as FNYEAQ. Trimming cost V 5 bases and J 3 bases, with 13 bases left between them. CDR3 DNA sequence: TGTGCCAGCAGCATCGGAAGTGGCGACACTGAAGCTTTCTTT. Residues: CASSIGSGDTEAFF.

The chain couples TRBV15 to TRBJ1-2; D is unresolved. The ends were cut back, 0 bases at V and 4 bases at J, with 12 bases in the middle. The CDR3 is made up of 15 amino acids. Germline V lookup: CDR1 LNHNV, CDR2 YYDKDF (reference sequence). The CDR3 region has the DNA TGTGCCACCAGCAGAGATAATGGGTTCTTCTATGGCTACACCTTC. It codes for CATSRDNGFFYGYTF.

The V and J genes are TRBV2 and TRBJ2-1, with a weak D call TRBD1 (5 bases). V lost 7 bases to trimming and J lost 6 bases, with 13 bases between them. The CDR3 runs 13 residues. Germline V gives CDR1 SNHLY, CDR2 FYNNEI. This chain's CDR3 is CASNPQGVNEQFF. In DNA, the CDR3 is TGTGCCAGCAACCCGCAGGGTGTCAATGAGCAGTTCTTC.

This sequence joins TRBV19 and TRBJ1-5; D perhaps matches TRBD1 (5 bases). The germline CDR1 and CDR2 sequences are LNHDA and SQIVND (reference sequence). Trimming left V 9 bases short and J 0 bases short, with 21 bases between. The CDR3 contains 17 residues. The CDR3 sequence: CASDPQRWGDSNQPQHF. The CDR3 DNA reads TGTGCCAGCGATCCTCAGCGGTGGGGGGATAGCAATCAGCCCCAGCATTTT.

This sequence joins TRBV7-2 and TRBJ1-4, with D tentatively TRBD1 (6 bases). The V end lost 6 bases, the J end lost 7 bases, and 15 bases lay between the germline ends. The CDR3 length is 14 residues. Per the germline V gene, CDR1 is SGHTA and CDR2 is FQGNSA. The chain's CDR3 is CASSSEQGPEKLFF. In nucleotides, the CDR3 is TGTGCCAGCAGTTCGGAACAGGGACCTGAAAAACTGTTTTTT.

The chain carries TRBV9 and TRBJ2-5; weak D call: TRBD2 (6 bases). Germline assignment: CDR1 SGDLS and CDR2 YYNGEE. The CDR3 is made up of 14 amino acids. The V and J ends lost 0 bases and 2 bases respectively, with 8 bases between them. CDR3 protein: CASSVAGLQETQYF. The CDR3 DNA reads as TGTGCCAGCAGCGTAGCGGGACTGCAAGAGACCCAGTACTTC. Full variable domain (remainder filled in from reference TRBV9 and TRBJ2-5): DSGVTQTPKHLITATGQRVTLRCSPRSGDLSVYWYQQSLDQGLQFLIQYYNGEERAKGNILERFSAQQFPDLHSELNLSSLELGDSALYFCASSVAGLQETQYFGPGTRLLVL.

In DNA, the CDR3 is TGTGCCAGCAGCTTTTATGGTTTAGGGGCCCATGGCTACACCTTC. Its protein is CASSFYGLGAHGYTF. The chain joins TRBV5-4 to TRBJ1-2; perhaps TRBD1 as D (5 bases). The V end lost 2 bases, the J end lost 6 bases, and 17 bases lay between the germline ends. Germline V gene lookup returns CDR1 SGHNT and CDR2 YYREEE (reference sequence). The CDR3 has 15 residues.

The genes are TRBV28 and TRBJ1-2; D gene ambiguous. V lost 1 base to trimming and J lost 4 bases, with 4 bases between them. Germline loops: CDR1 MDHEN, CDR2 SYDVKM. The CDR3 sequence is 12 residues long. DNA of the CDR3: TGTGCCAGCAGTTTATCTAGCTATGGCTACACCTTC. Its protein is CASSLSSYGYTF.

The V and J genes are TRBV4-2 and TRBJ2-1, with D unclear. Germline assignment: CDR1 LGHNA and CDR2 YNFKEQ. Deletions cut 0 bases from V and 0 bases from J, with 9 bases between. The CDR3 is 16 amino acids. CDR3 region: CASSQEGSSSYNEQFF. In DNA, the CDR3 is TGTGCCAGCAGCCAAGAAGGAAGTAGCTCCTACAATGAGCAGTTCTTC.

The chain couples TRBV6-1 to TRBJ2-3; 8 positions agree with TRBD1. CDR3 length: 18 residues. CDR1 is MNHNS and CDR2 is SASEGT in the germline V gene. V was clipped by 4 bases and J by 2 bases; unmatched bases: 14. DNA of the CDR3: TGTGCCAGCAGTGGCACGGTGCCCCGACAGGGGACCACAGATACGCAGTATTTT. Encoded protein: CASSGTVPRQGTTDTQYF.

The chain carries TRBV2 and TRBJ1-5; no clear D gene. Trimming removed 4 bases at V and 9 bases at J, with 13 bases between. Germline CDR1 is SNHLY and CDR2 is FYNNEI. The CDR3 sequence is 13 residues long. The CDR3 nucleotides are TGTGCCAGCAGTGTGGTGGGTGGAGGGCCCCAGCATTTT. Protein sequence: CASSVVGGGPQHF.

The chain joins TRBV6-4 to TRBJ1-2; no definite D call. The V end lost 0 bases, the J end lost 4 bases, and 9 bases lay between the germline ends. The CDR3 length is 14 residues. Germline CDR1 MRHNA, CDR2 SNTAGT. CDR3 bases: TGTGCCAGCAGTGACTCGTTTGGGGTCTATGGCTACACCTTC. Translated, it gives CASSDSFGVYGYTF.

The V gene is TRBV6-5, the J gene TRBJ2-1, with 8 bases fitting TRBD2. CDR1 is MNHEY, CDR2 SVGAGI, per germline. Unmatched junction bases numbered 7, after V lost 6 bases and J lost 6 bases. The CDR3 contains 14 residues. The CDR3 DNA reads TGTGCCAGCAGGAGGACCGGGACTAGCAATGAGCAGTTCTTC. It is translated as CASRRTGTSNEQFF.

The genes are TRBV30 and TRBJ1-4, with D tentatively TRBD1 (6 bases). CDR3 size: 15 residues. V dropped 6 bases and J dropped 0 bases, with 14 bases sitting between them. Germline CDR1 and CDR2: GTSNPN and SVGIG (reference sequence). CDR3 sequence: CACQRGGATNEKLFF. For the CDR3, the DNA is TGTGCCTGCCAAAGGGGGGGAGCAACTAATGAAAAACTGTTTTTT.

Turning to this clone: The sample carries other DNA sequences with the same CDR3. The V call is TRBV5-1, the J call TRBJ1-3; D remains ambiguous. V was clipped by 2 bases and J by 1 base, with 4 bases between them. The CDR3 has 13 residues. CDR1 and CDR2 (germline): SGHRS, YFSETQ. This CDR3 is CASSLGSGNTIYF. The CDR3 nucleotides are TGCGCCAGCAGCTTAGGGTCTGGAAACACCATATATTTT.